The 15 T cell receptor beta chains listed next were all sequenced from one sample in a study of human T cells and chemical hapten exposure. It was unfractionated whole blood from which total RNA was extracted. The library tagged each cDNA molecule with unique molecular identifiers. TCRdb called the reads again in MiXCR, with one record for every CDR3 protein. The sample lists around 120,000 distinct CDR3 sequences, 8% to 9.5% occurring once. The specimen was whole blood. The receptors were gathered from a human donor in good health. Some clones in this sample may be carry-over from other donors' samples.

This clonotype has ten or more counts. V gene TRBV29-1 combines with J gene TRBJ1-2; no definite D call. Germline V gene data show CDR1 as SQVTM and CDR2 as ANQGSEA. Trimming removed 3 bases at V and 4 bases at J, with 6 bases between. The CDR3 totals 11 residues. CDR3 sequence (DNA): TGCAGCGTTGAGAGGATCTATGGCTACACCTTC. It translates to CSVERIYGYTF.

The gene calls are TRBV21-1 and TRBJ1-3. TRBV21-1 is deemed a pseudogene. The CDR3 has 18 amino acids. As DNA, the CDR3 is TGTGACAGCAGAAAAGATATTGGAAAGGTAATATATGGAAAAAAAATATATTTT. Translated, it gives CDSRKDIGKVIYGKKIYF.

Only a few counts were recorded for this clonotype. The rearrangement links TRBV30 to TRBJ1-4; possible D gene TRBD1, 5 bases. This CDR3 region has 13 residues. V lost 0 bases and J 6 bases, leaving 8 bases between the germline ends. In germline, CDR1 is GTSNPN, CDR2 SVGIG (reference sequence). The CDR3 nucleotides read TGTGCCTGGAGTGTCGGGACGGATGAAAAACTGTTTTTT. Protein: CAWSVGTDEKLFF.

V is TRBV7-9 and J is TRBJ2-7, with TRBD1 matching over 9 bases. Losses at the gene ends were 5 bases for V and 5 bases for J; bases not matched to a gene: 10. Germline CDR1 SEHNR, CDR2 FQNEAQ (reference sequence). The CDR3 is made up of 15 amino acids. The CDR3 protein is CASSLDGTGMNEQYF. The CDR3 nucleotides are TGTGCCAGCAGCCTCGATGGGACAGGGATGAACGAGCAGTACTTC.

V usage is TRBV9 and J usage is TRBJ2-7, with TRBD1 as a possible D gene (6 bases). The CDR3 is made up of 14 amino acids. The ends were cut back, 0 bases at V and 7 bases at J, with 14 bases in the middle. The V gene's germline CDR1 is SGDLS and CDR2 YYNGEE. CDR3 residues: CASSVDQGTGEQYF. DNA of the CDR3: TGTGCCAGCAGCGTAGATCAGGGGACGGGTGAGCAGTACTTC. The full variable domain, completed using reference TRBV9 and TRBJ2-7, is DSGVTQTPKHLITATGQRVTLRCSPRSGDLSVYWYQQSLDQGLQFLIQYYNGEERAKGNILERFSAQQFPDLHSELNLSSLELGDSALYFCASSVDQGTGEQYFGPGTRLTVT.

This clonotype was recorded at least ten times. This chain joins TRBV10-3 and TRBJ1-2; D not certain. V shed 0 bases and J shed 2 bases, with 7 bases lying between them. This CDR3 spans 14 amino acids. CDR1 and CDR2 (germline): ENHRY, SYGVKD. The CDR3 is CAISESKANYGYTF. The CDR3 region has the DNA TGTGCCATCAGTGAGTCGAAGGCAAACTATGGCTACACCTTC.

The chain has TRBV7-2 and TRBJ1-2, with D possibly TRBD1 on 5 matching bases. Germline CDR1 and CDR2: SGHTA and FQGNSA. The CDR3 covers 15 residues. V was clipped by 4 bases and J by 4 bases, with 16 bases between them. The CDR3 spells CASSSRGSGTYGYTF. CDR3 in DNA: TGTGCCAGCAGCTCCCGGGGCTCAGGGACCTATGGCTACACCTTC.

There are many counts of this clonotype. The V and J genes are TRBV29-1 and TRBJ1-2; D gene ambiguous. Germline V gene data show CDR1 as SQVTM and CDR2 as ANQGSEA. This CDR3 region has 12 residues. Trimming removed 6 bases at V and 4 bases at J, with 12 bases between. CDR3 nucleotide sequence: TGCAGCGTCACGACTTTCTTCTATGGCTACACCTTC. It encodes CSVTTFFYGYTF.

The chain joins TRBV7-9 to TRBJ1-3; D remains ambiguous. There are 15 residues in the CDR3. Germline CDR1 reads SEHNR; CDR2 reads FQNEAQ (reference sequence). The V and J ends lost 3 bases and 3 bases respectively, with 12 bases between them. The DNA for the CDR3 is TGTGCCAGCAGCTTGGCGAATCTCCTTGGAAACACCATATATTTT. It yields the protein CASSLANLLGNTIYF.

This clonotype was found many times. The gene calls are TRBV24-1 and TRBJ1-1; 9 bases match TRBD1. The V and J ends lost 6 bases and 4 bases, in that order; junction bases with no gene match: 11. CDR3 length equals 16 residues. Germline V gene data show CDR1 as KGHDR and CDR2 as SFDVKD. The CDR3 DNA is TGTGCCACCAGTAAGACAGGGGGTTTCTCGGGCACTGAAGCTTTCTTT. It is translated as CATSKTGGFSGTEAFF.

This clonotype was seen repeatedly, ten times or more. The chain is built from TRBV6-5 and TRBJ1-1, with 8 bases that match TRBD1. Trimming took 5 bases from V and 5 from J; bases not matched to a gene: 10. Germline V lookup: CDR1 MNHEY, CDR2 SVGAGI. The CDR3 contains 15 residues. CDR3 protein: CASSTSGTGITEAFF. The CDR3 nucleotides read TGTGCCAGCAGTACATCCGGGACAGGCATAACTGAAGCTTTCTTT.

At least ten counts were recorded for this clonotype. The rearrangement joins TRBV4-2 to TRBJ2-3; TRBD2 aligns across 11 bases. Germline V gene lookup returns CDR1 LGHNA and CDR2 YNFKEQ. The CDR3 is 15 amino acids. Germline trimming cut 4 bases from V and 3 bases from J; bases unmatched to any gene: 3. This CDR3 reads CASSRTSGSTDTQYF. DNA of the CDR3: TGTGCCAGCAGCCGGACTAGCGGGTCAACAGATACGCAGTATTTT.

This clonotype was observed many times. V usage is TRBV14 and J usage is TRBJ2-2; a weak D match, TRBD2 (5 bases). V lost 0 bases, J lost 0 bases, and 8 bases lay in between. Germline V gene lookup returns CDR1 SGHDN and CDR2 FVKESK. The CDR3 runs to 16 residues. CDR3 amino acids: CASSQEPGTNTGELFF. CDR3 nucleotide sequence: TGTGCCAGCAGCCAAGAGCCGGGAACGAACACCGGGGAGCTGTTTTTT.

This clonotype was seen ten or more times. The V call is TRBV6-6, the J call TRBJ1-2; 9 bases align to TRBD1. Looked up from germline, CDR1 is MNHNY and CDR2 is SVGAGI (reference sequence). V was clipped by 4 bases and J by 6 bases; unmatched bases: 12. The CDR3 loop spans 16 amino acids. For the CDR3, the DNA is TGTGCCAGCAGTTTCCCTTTGGACAGGGGAGGGGATGGCTACACCTTC. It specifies CASSFPLDRGGDGYTF.

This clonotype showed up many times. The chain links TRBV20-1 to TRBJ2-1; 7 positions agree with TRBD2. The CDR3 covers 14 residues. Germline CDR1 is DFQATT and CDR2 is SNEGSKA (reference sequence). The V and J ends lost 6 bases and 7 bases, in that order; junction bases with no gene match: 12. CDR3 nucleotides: TGCAGTGCCGACCGGACTAGTGGGGCAAATGAGCAGTTCTTC. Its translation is CSADRTSGANEQFF.